This T cell receptor (beta chain) was identified during a study of T cell responses to AZD1222 COVID-19 vaccine. This CDR3 region has 14 residues. Between the trimmed V and J ends, which lost 11 bases and 7 bases, there was a span of 24 bases. The germline CDR1 and CDR2 sequences are MDHEN and SYDVKM. Study outcomes and limitations: Repertoire samples came only from after the peak T cell response. Reports indicate that nearly half of spike-specific TCRs are directed at unmutated variant regions. Most donors were white British and more were female, and clonal diversity was possibly underestimated. At baseline, seropositivity was found in only a handful of AZD1222 recipients.

Assay: immunoSEQ multiplex PCR; the TCRdb copy retains only in-frame clones and omits some. The table has 160,000 or so clones, approximately 90% seen once; the top ten hold 3.5% to 4.5%. As for this clone: Its antigen is unidentified.

The sequence was collected from an adult who received the MenACWY meningococcal vaccine as a control. This chain links TRBV28 with TRBJ2-7; D may match TRBD1 or TRBD2 (7 bases each). The material was peripheral blood, obtained 28 days after the second dose of the MenACWY control vaccine. DNA of the CDR3: TGTGCCGGAATGGGACAGCCGCCGGGAGGAGAGCAGTACTTC. Its translation is CAGMGQPPGGEQYF.